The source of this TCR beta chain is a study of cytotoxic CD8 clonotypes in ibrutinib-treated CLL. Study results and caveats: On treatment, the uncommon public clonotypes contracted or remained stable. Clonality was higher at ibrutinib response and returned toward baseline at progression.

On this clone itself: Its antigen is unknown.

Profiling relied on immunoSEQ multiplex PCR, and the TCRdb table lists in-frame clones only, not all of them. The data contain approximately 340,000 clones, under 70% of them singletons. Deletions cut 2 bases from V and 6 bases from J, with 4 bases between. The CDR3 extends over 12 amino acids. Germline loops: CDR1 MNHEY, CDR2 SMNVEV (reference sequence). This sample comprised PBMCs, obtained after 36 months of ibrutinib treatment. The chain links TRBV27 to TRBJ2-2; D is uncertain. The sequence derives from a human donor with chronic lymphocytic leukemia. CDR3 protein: CASSLISGELFF. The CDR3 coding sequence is TGTGCCAGCAGTTTAATCTCCGGGGAGCTGTTTTTT.